This entry concerns a single T cell receptor (beta chain). The protocol was immunoSEQ multiplex PCR, while the TCRdb copy is restricted to in-frame clones and leaves out a portion. This sample has around 230,000 clones, with more than 65% found just once. This record belongs to a study of blood T cell repertoires in COVID-19. This CDR3 spans 14 amino acids. The V segment lost 4 bases and the J segment 0 bases; nucleotides outside the gene matches: 3. The germline V gene encodes CDR1 KGHSH and CDR2 LQKENI. V usage is TRBV18 and J usage is TRBJ2-7; 7 positions match TRBD1. The sequenced sample consisted of peripheral blood. This sequence was found in a woman of 80 years or more with acute or convalescent COVID-19. CDR3 protein: CASSQGQFSYEQYF. CDR3 nucleotides: TGTGCCAGCTCACAGGGACAGTTCTCCTACGAGCAGTACTTC. Full variable domain (missing parts from reference TRBV18 and TRBJ2-7): NAGVMQNPRHLVRRRGQEARLRCSPMKGHSHVYWYRQLPEEGLKFMVYLQKENIIDESGMPKERFSAEFPKEGPSILRIQQVVRGDSAAYFCASSQGQFSYEQYFGPGTRLTVT.